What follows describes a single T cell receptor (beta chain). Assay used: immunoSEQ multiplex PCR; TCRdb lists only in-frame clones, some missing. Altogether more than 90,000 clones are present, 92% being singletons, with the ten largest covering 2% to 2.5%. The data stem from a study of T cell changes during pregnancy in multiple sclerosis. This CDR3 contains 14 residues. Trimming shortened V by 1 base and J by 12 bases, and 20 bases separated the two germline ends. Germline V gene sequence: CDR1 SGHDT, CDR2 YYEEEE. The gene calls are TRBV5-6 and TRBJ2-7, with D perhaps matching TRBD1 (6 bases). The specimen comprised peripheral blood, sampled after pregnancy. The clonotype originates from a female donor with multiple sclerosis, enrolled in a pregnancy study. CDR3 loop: CASSLQLREQGLYF. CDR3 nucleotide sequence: TGTGCCAGCAGCTTGCAGTTGAGGGAACAGGGCTTGTACTTC. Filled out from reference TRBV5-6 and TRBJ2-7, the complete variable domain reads DAGVTQSPTHLIKTRGQQVTLRCSPKSGHDTVSWYQQALGQGPQFIFQYYEEEERQRGNFPDRFSGHQFPNYSSELNVNALLLGDSALYLCASSLQLREQGLYFGPGTRLTVT.